A selection of T cell receptor beta chains follows, all from one sample in a study of naive and memory T cell subsets. TCRdb ran MiXCR on the UMI-ligation and nested PCR reads and lists one entry per CDR3 protein. The sample comprises under 100,000 distinct CDR3 sequences, more than 6.5% of which are singletons, and 1.6% rests with the top ten. The sample was central memory CD4+ T cells from blood. The origin of the receptors is a human donor in good health. CDR3s include the opening cysteine and the closing phenylalanine or tryptophan. D genes are given only for firm matches. The listing skips clone size in some rows; elsewhere it reads once, few, many or a size class.

V gene	D gene	J gene	clone size	CDR3 protein	CDR3 DNA
TRBV6-5	TRBD1	TRBJ1-2	few	CASSYRGQGVYGYTF	TGTGCCAGCAGTTACCGCGGACAGGGAGTCTATGGCTACACCTTC
TRBV7-2	TRBD1	TRBJ1-1	many	CASSSTGGRTEAFF	TGTGCCAGCAGCTCCACAGGGGGTCGGACTGAAGCTTTCTTT
TRBV20-1	TRBD2	TRBJ2-3	many	CSASSLAGRTDTQYF	TGCAGTGCTAGTTCCCTAGCGGGGCGCACAGATACGCAGTATTTT
TRBV28	-	TRBJ1-2	many	CASSLLGPLYGYTF	TGTGCCAGCAGTTTATTGGGACCACTCTATGGCTACACCTTC
TRBV6-6	-	TRBJ1-5	many	CASSYPTQQVPGLSNQPQHF	TGTGCCAGCAGTTACCCCACTCAGCAGGTGCCGGGGCTTAGCAATCAGCCCCAGCATTTT
TRBV6-2/TRBV6-3	-	TRBJ1-1	many	CASSSTRVSEAFF	TGTGCCAGCAGTTCGACCAGGGTCTCTGAAGCTTTCTTT
TRBV7-6	TRBD2	TRBJ2-3	many	CASSLQPTSGRSTDTQYF	TGTGCCAGCAGCCTACAACCGACTAGCGGGAGGAGCACAGATACGCAGTATTTT
TRBV7-3	-	TRBJ2-1	-	CASSLYTGSSYNEQFF	TGTGCCAGCAGCTTATATACCGGATCCTCCTACAATGAGCAGTTCTTC
TRBV18	-	TRBJ1-3	many	CASKVGSGNTIYF	TGTGCCAGCAAAGTCGGCTCTGGAAACACCATATATTTT
TRBV6-1	-	TRBJ1-5	many	CASSDVAGSGLQPQHF	TGTGCCAGCAGTGATGTCGCAGGGTCAGGACTACAGCCCCAGCATTTT
TRBV20-1	-	TRBJ2-7	-	CSAALNKQYF	TGCAGTGCGGCATTAAACAAGCAGTACTTC
TRBV6-2/TRBV6-3	-	TRBJ2-5	many	CASMSYHQETQYF	TGTGCCAGCATGAGCTATCACCAAGAGACCCAGTACTTC
TRBV11-2	-	TRBJ2-2	many	CASTLQVVSDVGELFF	TGTGCCAGCACTCTCCAGGTGGTTTCGGATGTCGGGGAGCTGTTTTTT
TRBV7-9	-	TRBJ2-2	-	CAGGTRGADTGELFF	TGTGCCGGGGGAACCCGGGGGGCAGACACCGGGGAGCTGTTTTTT
TRBV4-3	-	TRBJ2-7	few	CASSQDYRVSREQYF	TGCGCCAGCAGCCAGGACTATAGGGTTTCCAGGGAGCAGTACTTC
TRBV6-1	-	TRBJ1-2	many	CASSEDVRGPTF	TGTGCCAGCAGTGAGGACGTGAGAGGTCCCACCTTC
TRBV7-2	TRBD2	TRBJ2-3	many	CASSSRRLARTDTQYF	TGTGCCAGCAGCTCCCGAAGACTAGCGCGCACAGATACGCAGTATTTT
TRBV20-1	-	TRBJ1-4	few	CSARRGEGEKLFF	TGCAGTGCTAGAAGAGGGGAGGGTGAAAAACTGTTTTTT
TRBV7-2	-	TRBJ2-5	many	CASSLDRLRGGVTQYF	TGTGCCAGCAGCTTAGACAGACTCCGTGGGGGAGTGACCCAGTACTTC
TRBV7-2	-	TRBJ1-4	many	CASSPGGVGEKLFF	TGTGCCAGCAGCCCGGGCGGGGTAGGAGAAAAACTGTTTTTT
TRBV10-2	TRBD2	TRBJ2-1	few	CASSDGSGGALYNEQFF	TGCGCCAGCAGTGACGGAAGCGGGGGGGCCTTGTACAATGAGCAGTTCTTC
TRBV27	-	TRBJ2-6	many	CASGSGTGANVLTF	TGTGCCAGCGGATCAGGTACTGGGGCCAACGTCCTGACTTTC
TRBV7-2	-	TRBJ2-4	few	CASSPPATGPLAKNIQYF	TGTGCCAGCAGCCCCCCGGCGACAGGCCCCCTAGCCAAAAACATTCAGTACTTC
TRBV24-1	-	TRBJ2-7	-	CATSGRHGTAVSEQYF	TGTGCCACCAGTGGCCGACACGGGACTGCCGTTTCGGAGCAGTACTTC
TRBV3-1	-	TRBJ1-2	many	CASSRLFFGYTF	TGTGCCAGCAGCCGTCTCTTCTTCGGCTACACCTTC
TRBV27	-	TRBJ2-2	-	CASTTRQGYTGELFF	TGTGCCAGCACAACGCGGCAGGGGTACACCGGGGAGCTGTTTTTT
TRBV30	-	TRBJ1-4	many	CAWRPLGTNEKLFF	TGTGCCTGGAGACCGCTCGGAACTAATGAAAAACTGTTTTTT
TRBV20-1	TRBD2	TRBJ2-7	-	CSAGGTNPFEQYF	TGCAGTGCTGGGGGGACTAACCCCTTCGAGCAGTACTTC
TRBV5-1	-	TRBJ2-1	few	CASSFPTVVSSYNEQFF	TGCGCCAGCAGCTTCCCAACGGTTGTCAGCTCCTACAATGAGCAGTTCTTC
TRBV27	TRBD1	TRBJ2-7	few	CASSLARGPQSSEQYF	TGTGCCAGCAGTCTAGCCAGGGGGCCCCAGTCTAGCGAGCAGTACTTC
TRBV11-1	-	TRBJ1-4	many	CASSLDSYEKLFF	TGTGCCAGCAGCTTAGACAGTTACGAAAAACTGTTTTTT
TRBV5-1	TRBD2	TRBJ2-4	-	CASSLGGGNDIQYF	TGCGCCAGCAGCTTGGGGGGGGGAAATGACATTCAGTACTTC
TRBV20-1	-	TRBJ2-3	few	CSARGGGVSTDTQYF	TGCAGTGCTAGAGGGGGAGGCGTCAGCACAGATACGCAGTATTTT
TRBV6-2/TRBV6-3	TRBD2	TRBJ2-1	-	CASLQGLAGGYEQFF	TGTGCCAGCCTCCAGGGACTAGCGGGAGGGTATGAGCAGTTCTTC
TRBV3-1	-	TRBJ2-5	few	CASSHRTGRPQETQYF	TGTGCCAGCAGCCACAGAACTGGCCGGCCCCAAGAGACCCAGTACTTC
TRBV5-1	-	TRBJ2-1	-	CASSFSRDTSSYNEQFF	TGCGCCAGCAGCTTTAGCCGGGACACAAGCTCCTACAATGAGCAGTTCTTC
TRBV11-3	TRBD2	TRBJ2-1	few	CASRQQRGLAGPYNEQFF	TGTGCCAGCAGACAACAAAGGGGACTAGCGGGGCCCTACAATGAGCAGTTCTTC